Listed here are 27 T cell receptor beta chains from one sample, sequenced in a study of T cells in Graves' hyperthyroidism and ophthalmopathy (dated by TCRdb to between 2018 and 2021). Receptor libraries were prepared by multiplex PCR. TCRdb lists the instrument as Illumina HiSeq 2000. The TCR beta CDR3 regions were amplified from RNA transcripts. A first-round RT-PCR of the TCR CDR3 used the HTBI primer set with the Qiagen OneStep RT-PCR kit. Clones were called with MiXCR by TCRdb after fastp trimmed the public reads at Q25, and only in-frame beta chains were retained. Records with the same CDR3 protein are collapsed into one entry carrying the most frequent genes and DNA. The sample table records 600,000 to 650,000 distinct CDR3 sequences; roughly 20% of these occur just once. 30% to 40% of the sample belongs to the ten largest clones. Sequences were obtained from blood. Receptor source: a man aged 30-40 years with Graves' ophthalmopathy.

The chain carries TRBV30 and TRBJ2-3; D is perhaps TRBD1 (5 bases). The CDR3 spans 15 residues. Germline V gives CDR1 GTSNPN, CDR2 SVGIG (reference sequence). Deletions cut 4 bases from V and 7 bases from J, with 21 bases between. CDR3 protein: CAWISQGFRQNTQYF. The DNA of the CDR3 is TGTGCCTGGATTTCGCAGGGATTCAGGCAAAATACGCAGTATTTT.

The rearrangement joins TRBV2 to TRBJ1-2; D not resolved. Per the germline V gene, CDR1 is SNHLY and CDR2 is FYNNEI. V gave up 6 bases and J gave up 8 bases, with 25 bases separating them. The CDR3 contains 16 residues. This CDR3 reads CASSVHYPGPPEGYTF. DNA of the CDR3: TGTGCCAGCAGCGTACACTATCCCGGGCCCCCGGAGGGCTACACCTTC.

This chain links TRBV7-2 with TRBJ1-6; D might be TRBD1 (5 bases). Germline V CDR1 and CDR2: SGHTA, FQGNSA. V shed 6 bases and J shed 4 bases, with 16 bases lying between them. This CDR3 contains 16 residues. Here the CDR3 DNA reads TGTGCCAGCAGTATCTCAGGGACGGGATATAATTCACCCCTCCACTTT. Translation gives CASSISGTGYNSPLHF.

The chain carries TRBV6-1 and TRBJ2-5; D gene unclear. Trimming cost V 0 bases and J 5 bases, with 4 bases left between them. The germline V gene has CDR1 MNHNS and CDR2 SASEGT. The CDR3 runs to 12 residues. The CDR3 DNA reads TGTGCCAGCAGTGAAGCTAAGGAGACCCAGTACTTC. This codes for CASSEAKETQYF.

Only a few counts were recorded for this clonotype. CDR3 loop: CASSYNGGRGRTGELFF. The CDR3 region has the DNA TGTGCCAGCAGTTACAACGGCGGGAGAGGTCGCACCGGGGAGCTGTTTTTT. The chain joins TRBV6-2 or TRBV6-3 to TRBJ2-2; 7 nucleotides match TRBD2. The CDR3 loop spans 17 amino acids. Germline CDR1 reads MNHEY; CDR2 reads SVGEGT. V lost 2 bases and J lost 4; bases outside the gene matches: 10.

V and J are TRBV27 and TRBJ1-1; possibly TRBD1 for D (5 bases). The CDR3 is 15 amino acids. The V end lost 8 bases, the J end lost 1 base, and 17 bases lay between the germline ends. CDR1 and CDR2 from the germline V gene are MNHEY and SMNVEV (reference sequence). CDR3 sequence reads: CASGWGPHQNTEAFF. In DNA form, the CDR3 reads TGTGCCAGCGGTTGGGGACCACACCAGAACACTGAAGCTTTCTTT.

With respect to this clonotype: The junction departs from germline at one end; a sequencing error may be responsible. V and J are TRBV7-8 and TRBJ1-4; D call uncertain. Germline V CDR1 and CDR2: SGHVS, FQNEAQ. The CDR3 runs to 15 residues. For the CDR3, the DNA is TGTGCCAGCAGCCCCACCGACACCTCTAATGAGAAACTGTTTTTT. This encodes CASSPTDTSNEKLFF.

The rearrangement uses TRBV29-1 and TRBJ1-1; TRBD1 might be the D (5 bases). The CDR3 is made up of 10 amino acids. V was trimmed by 3 bases and J by 6 bases, leaving 5 bases between them. Germline lookup yields CDR1 SQVTM and CDR2 ANQGSEA. The CDR3: CSVEGAEAFF. CDR3 bases: TGCAGCGTTGAGGGGGCTGAAGCTTTCTTT.

This clonotype was found a few times. The rearrangement joins TRBV27 to TRBJ2-1, with TRBD1 matching 10 bases. The CDR3 extends over 15 amino acids. Germline trimming cut 5 bases from V and 4 bases from J; bases unmatched to any gene: 5. Germline values: CDR1 MNHEY, CDR2 SMNVEV (reference sequence). This chain's CDR3 is CASSPDRGKYNEQFF. In DNA, the CDR3 is TGTGCCAGCAGTCCGGACAGGGGGAAGTACAATGAGCAGTTCTTC.

This sequence joins TRBV10-3 and TRBJ2-2; TRBD1 aligns across 7 bases. The CDR3 loop spans 14 amino acids. Per germline, CDR1 ENHRY and CDR2 SYGVKD. V gave up 5 bases and J gave up 4 bases; unmatched junction bases: 4. The CDR3 reads CAISPNRGTGELFF. The CDR3 bases are TGTGCCATCAGTCCTAACAGGGGCACCGGGGAGCTGTTTTTT.

The V gene is TRBV3-1, the J gene TRBJ2-1; the match to TRBD2 covers 11 bases. J lost 7 bases, V lost 5 bases, and 7 bases had no gene match. The CDR3 runs to 15 residues. Germline values: CDR1 LGHDT, CDR2 YNNKEL (reference sequence). Here the CDR3 reads CASSELAGARNEQFF. CDR3 nucleotide sequence: TGTGCCAGCAGCGAACTAGCGGGAGCCCGAAATGAGCAGTTCTTC.

This clonotype was counted at least ten times. The junction does not match germline at one end; this may be a read error. The chain carries TRBV5-1 and TRBJ2-7, with D perhaps matching TRBD2 (5 bases). This CDR3 is built from 14 residues. The germline V gene encodes CDR1 SGHRS and CDR2 YFSETQ. The CDR3 DNA reads as TGTGCCAGCAGTTTCGGAGGCCTCTCCTACGAGCAGTACTTC. It encodes CASSFGGLSYEQYF.

This clonotype was observed at least ten times. CDR3 protein: CAWGTGTGIYEQYF. The CDR3 bases are TGTGCCTGGGGAACCGGGACAGGGATATACGAGCAGTACTTC. V usage is TRBV30 and J usage is TRBJ2-7, with 9 bases lining up with TRBD1. CDR1 is GTSNPN, CDR2 SVGIG, per germline (reference sequence). The V gene end was trimmed by 5 bases and the J gene end by 4 bases; junction bases not matched to a gene: 9. This CDR3 has 14 amino acids.

The J gene is TRBJ1-4, the V gene TRBV10-3; a weak D match, TRBD1 (6 bases). Germline CDR1 is ENHRY and CDR2 is SYGVKD. The CDR3 runs 16 residues. Between the trimmed V and J ends, which lost 2 bases and 7 bases, there was a span of 17 bases. The CDR3 protein is CAISEEGGAFAEKLFF. In nucleotides, the CDR3 is TGTGCCATCAGTGAGGAGGGGGGGGCGTTTGCTGAAAAACTGTTTTTT.

In this sample, this clonotype turned up many times. The rearrangement uses TRBV2 and TRBJ1-1; no reliable D call. Germline V gene data show CDR1 as SNHLY and CDR2 as FYNNEI. V was clipped by 2 bases and J by 1 base, with 8 bases between them. The CDR3 contains 14 residues. The CDR3 here is CASSEWVRNTEAFF. CDR3 DNA sequence: TGTGCCAGCAGTGAATGGGTCCGGAACACTGAAGCTTTCTTT.

Concerning this clonotype: A clone one base away is much larger, so this may be a read error. This chain uses TRBV28 with TRBJ1-4, with D unclear. The CDR3 contains 14 residues. Germline CDR1 reads MDHEN; CDR2 reads SYDVKM. The V end was cut by 2 bases, the J end by 5 bases, with 9 bases between. The chain's CDR3 is CASSLRAGNEKLFF. CDR3 in DNA: TGTGCCAGCAGTTTACGGGCCGGGAATGAAAAACTGTTTTTT.

The chain combines TRBV28 with TRBJ1-4; no clear D. Germline CDR1 and CDR2: MDHEN and SYDVKM. This CDR3 contains 14 residues. Trimming removed 3 bases at V and 6 bases at J, with 11 bases between. CDR3 sequence (DNA): TGTGCCAGCAGTTTGTGGACGGAGGATGAAAAACTGTTTTTT. It encodes CASSLWTEDEKLFF.

This clonotype was counted between two and nine times. V usage is TRBV10-3 and J usage is TRBJ1-2; TRBD1 agrees at 10 bases. CDR1 and CDR2 from the germline V gene are ENHRY and SYGVKD. CDR3 size: 15 residues. V shed 3 bases and J 6 bases; nucleotides not matched to a gene: 7. The CDR3 DNA reads as TGTGCCATCAGTGATAGGGACAGGGGTTATGATGGCTACACCTTC. This sequence encodes CAISDRDRGYDGYTF.

This chain joins TRBV7-9 and TRBJ2-1; tentative D call: TRBD1 (5 bases). The CDR3 extends over 16 amino acids. The germline gives CDR1 SEHNR, CDR2 FQNEAQ (reference sequence). Trimming stripped 5 bases from V and 3 bases from J, with 17 bases between. The DNA of the CDR3 is TGTGCCAGCAGCGGGGAACGATGGGGCCTCTACAATGAGCAGTTCTTC. Protein sequence: CASSGERWGLYNEQFF.

At least ten counts were recorded for this clonotype. This chain connects TRBV5-1 to TRBJ1-4; no firm D call. This CDR3 is built from 16 residues. Trimming cost V 0 bases and J 4 bases, with 13 bases left between them. From germline, CDR1 is SGHRS and CDR2 YFSETQ. CDR3 region: CASSLVPRTNNEKLFF. CDR3 sequence (DNA): TGCGCCAGCAGCTTGGTACCGCGAACAAATAATGAAAAACTGTTTTTT.

The gene calls are TRBV30 and TRBJ2-3; D gene ambiguous. The CDR3 sequence is 14 residues long. With 4 bases removed from V and 4 bases from J, the gap between germline ends came to 15 bases. Germline lookup yields CDR1 GTSNPN and CDR2 SVGIG (reference sequence). The CDR3 nucleotides read TGTGCCTGGAACCTCCACGGGTCCGCAGATACGCAGTATTTT. Translated, it gives CAWNLHGSADTQYF.

This clonotype was detected a few times. The rearrangement links TRBV6-5 to TRBJ2-3; a possible D gene is TRBD1 (6 bases). The CDR3 spans 16 residues. Germline CDR1 and CDR2: MNHEY and SVGAGI. V was pared by 2 bases and J by 4 bases, with 16 bases between. This CDR3 is CASSYGSWGQADTQYF. The CDR3 DNA is TGTGCCAGCAGTTACGGATCGTGGGGGCAAGCAGATACGCAGTATTTT.

In its sample, this clonotype was seen many times. The chain uses TRBV13 and TRBJ2-7, with D tentatively TRBD1 (6 bases). This CDR3 has 12 residues. With 4 bases removed from V and 6 bases from J, the gap between germline ends came to 10 bases. The V gene's germline CDR1 is PRHDT and CDR2 FYEKMQ (reference sequence). The CDR3 nucleotides are TGTGCCAGCAGCTCCGGACAGCTCGAGCAGTACTTC. This gives the protein CASSSGQLEQYF.

V gene TRBV19 combines with J gene TRBJ1-1, with D perhaps matching TRBD1 (5 bases). In germline, CDR1 is LNHDA, CDR2 SQIVND (reference sequence). Trimming stripped 7 bases from V and 3 bases from J, with 15 bases between. CDR3 length equals 14 residues. The CDR3 DNA is TGTGCCAGTACCCATACAACAGGTTACACTGAAGCTTTCTTT. Its protein is CASTHTTGYTEAFF.

In regard to this clonotype: Given a much more abundant clone one base away, this may be a read error. This chain uses TRBV20-1 with TRBJ1-5; no reliable D call. Germline lookup yields CDR1 DFQATT and CDR2 SNEGSKA (reference sequence). The CDR3 is made up of 13 amino acids. Trimming shortened V by 5 bases and J by 5 bases, and 13 bases separated the two germline ends. CDR3 amino acids: CSAGASNYQPQHF. Here the CDR3 DNA reads TGCAGTGCTGGCGCATCAAACTATCAGCCCCAGCATTTT.

This clonotype came up once. J is TRBJ2-1 and V is TRBV6-1; D tentatively reads TRBD1 or TRBD2 (5 bases each). Germline assignment: CDR1 MNHNS and CDR2 SASEGT. The length of the CDR3 is 13 residues. Trimming removed 5 bases from V and 4 bases from J, with 9 bases in between. The CDR3 DNA reads TGTGCCAGCAGTAATTGGGGGTACAATGAGCAGTTCTTC. It yields the protein CASSNWGYNEQFF.

V gene TRBV9 combines with J gene TRBJ2-1; 8 bases are a match to TRBD2. The CDR3 loop spans 17 amino acids. Trimming took 3 bases from V and 2 from J; bases not matched to a gene: 10. Germline V gene sequence: CDR1 SGDLS, CDR2 YYNGEE. The DNA for the CDR3 is TGTGCCAGCAGCGCCTCCGGGAGGGCCCCGCCCTACAATGAGCAGTTCTTC. This translates into CASSASGRAPPYNEQFF.